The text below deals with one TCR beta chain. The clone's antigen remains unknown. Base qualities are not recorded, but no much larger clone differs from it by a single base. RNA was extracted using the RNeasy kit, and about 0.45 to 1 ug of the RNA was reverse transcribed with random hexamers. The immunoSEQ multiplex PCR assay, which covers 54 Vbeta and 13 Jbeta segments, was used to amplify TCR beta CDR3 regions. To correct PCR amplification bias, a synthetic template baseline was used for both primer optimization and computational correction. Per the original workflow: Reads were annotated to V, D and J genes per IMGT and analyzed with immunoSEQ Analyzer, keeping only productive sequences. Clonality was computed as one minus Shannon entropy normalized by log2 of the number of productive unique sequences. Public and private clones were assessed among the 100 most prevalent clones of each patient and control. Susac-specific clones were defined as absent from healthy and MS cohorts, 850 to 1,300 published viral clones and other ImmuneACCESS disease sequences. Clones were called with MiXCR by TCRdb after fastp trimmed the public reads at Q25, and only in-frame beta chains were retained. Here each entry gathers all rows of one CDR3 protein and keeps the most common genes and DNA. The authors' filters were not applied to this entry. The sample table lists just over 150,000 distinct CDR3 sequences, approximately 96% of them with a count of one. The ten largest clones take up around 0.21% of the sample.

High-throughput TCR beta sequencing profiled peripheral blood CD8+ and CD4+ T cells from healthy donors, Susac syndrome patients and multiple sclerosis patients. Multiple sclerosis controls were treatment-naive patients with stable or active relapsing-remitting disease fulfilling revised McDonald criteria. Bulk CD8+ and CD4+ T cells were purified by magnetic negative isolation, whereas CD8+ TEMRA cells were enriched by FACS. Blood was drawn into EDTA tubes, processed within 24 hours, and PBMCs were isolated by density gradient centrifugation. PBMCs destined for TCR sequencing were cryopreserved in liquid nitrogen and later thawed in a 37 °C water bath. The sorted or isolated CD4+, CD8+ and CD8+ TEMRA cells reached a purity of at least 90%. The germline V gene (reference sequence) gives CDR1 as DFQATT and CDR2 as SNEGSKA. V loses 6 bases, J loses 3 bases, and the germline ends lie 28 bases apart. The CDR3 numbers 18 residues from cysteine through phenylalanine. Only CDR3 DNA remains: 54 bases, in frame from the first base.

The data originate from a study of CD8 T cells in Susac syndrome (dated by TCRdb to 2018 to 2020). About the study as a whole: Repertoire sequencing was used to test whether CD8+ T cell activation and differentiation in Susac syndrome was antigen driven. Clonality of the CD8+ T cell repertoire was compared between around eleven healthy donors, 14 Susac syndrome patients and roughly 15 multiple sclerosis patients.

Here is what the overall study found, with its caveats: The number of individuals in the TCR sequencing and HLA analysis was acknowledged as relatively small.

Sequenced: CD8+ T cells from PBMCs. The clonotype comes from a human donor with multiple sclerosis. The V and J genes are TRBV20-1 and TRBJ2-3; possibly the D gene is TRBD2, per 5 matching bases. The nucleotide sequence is TGCAGTGCCAGCTCGTATGTCAGAGCGGAGTTTTTAACAGATACGCAGTATTTT. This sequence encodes CSASSYVRAEFLTDTQYF.